The 27 T cell receptor beta chains presented below share a single source sample, sequenced in a study of T-cell memory formation after mild COVID-19. TCRdb called the 5' RACE reads again in MiXCR, with one record for every CDR3 protein. The data contain about 400,000 distinct CDR3 sequences, about 22% of them singletons. Sequenced: PBMCs or a T cell subset sorted from them (not recorded which). The receptors derive from an adult woman who had mild COVID-19 (a few samples of this study predate the infection). Cell type and time point are not known.

The CDR3 DNA is TGTGCCAGCAGTTACTCGGGACTAGCGGGGGGACAGACCCAGTACTTC. It codes for CASSYSGLAGGQTQYF. V is TRBV6-5 and J is TRBJ2-5, with 15 bases identical to TRBD2. The CDR3 contains 16 residues. With V trimmed by 0 bases and J by 6 bases, 2 bases remained unmatched. CDR1 is MNHEY and CDR2 is SVGAGI in the germline V gene.

The V call is TRBV15, the J call TRBJ2-1, with TRBD2 matching over 7 bases. Germline CDR1 reads LNHNV; CDR2 reads YYDKDF (reference sequence). With 9 bases clipped from V and 1 base from J, the junction kept 9 bases outside the gene matches. This CDR3 contains 15 residues. CDR3 nucleotide sequence: TGTGCCACAGCGCCAGTAGCGGGTTCCTACAATGAGCAGTTCTTC. Translation gives CATAPVAGSYNEQFF.

This clonotype has a handful of counts. This chain connects TRBV23-1 to TRBJ2-7; no reliable D call. TRBV23-1 is an ORF, with its function uncertain. The CDR3 is 14 residues long. The V gene lost 6 bases and the J gene lost 0 bases, with 12 bases spanning the gap. The CDR3 sequence: CASSLRSISYEQYF. As DNA, the CDR3 is TGCGCCAGCAGCCTTAGGAGCATCTCCTACGAGCAGTACTTC.

This clonotype has a handful of counts. The genes are TRBV27 and TRBJ1-1; a possible D gene is TRBD1 (5 bases). In germline, CDR1 is MNHEY, CDR2 SMNVEV (reference sequence). This CDR3 has 16 residues. Trimming stripped 5 bases from V and 0 bases from J, with 16 bases between. As DNA, the CDR3 is TGTGCCAGCAGTCCCGCTAGGGCAGGGATGAACACTGAAGCTTTCTTT. Amino acid sequence: CASSPARAGMNTEAFF.

The J gene is TRBJ2-7, the V gene TRBV3-1, with 7 bases lining up with TRBD2. This CDR3 is built from 16 residues. V shed 7 bases and J 1 base; nucleotides not matched to a gene: 13. CDR1 is LGHDT, CDR2 YNNKEL, per germline (reference sequence). In DNA, the CDR3 is TGTGCCAGCACTCACGGGACTACCTTGAATTCCTACGAGCAGTACTTC. Translation gives CASTHGTTLNSYEQYF.

CDR3 in DNA: TGTGCCACCAGCAGAGACAGGGGACCCTACAATGAGCAGTTCTTC. Its translation is CATSRDRGPYNEQFF. J is TRBJ2-1 and V is TRBV15; weak D call: TRBD1 (6 bases). Trimming removed 0 bases at V and 2 bases at J, with 8 bases between. The CDR3 consists of 15 residues. Germline CDR1 and CDR2: LNHNV and YYDKDF (reference sequence). Full variable domain (outside the CDR3, taken from reference TRBV15 and TRBJ2-1): DAMVIQNPRYQVTQFGKPVTLSCSQTLNHNVMYWYQQKSSQAPKLLFHYYDKDFNNEADTPDNFQSRRPNTSFCFLDIRSPGLGDTAMYLCATSRDRGPYNEQFFGPGTRLTVL.

This clonotype has a handful of counts. V is TRBV6-5 and J is TRBJ1-2; D possibly corresponds to TRBD1 (6 bases). The germline V and J ends were trimmed by 2 bases and 8 bases, with 15 bases remaining between them. Germline V gene data show CDR1 as MNHEY and CDR2 as SVGAGI. The CDR3 is 14 residues long. The CDR3 here is CASSYGAGQIGYTF. CDR3 bases: TGTGCCAGCAGTTACGGTGCCGGACAGATCGGCTACACCTTC.

This clonotype was detected only a few times. The chain is built from TRBV25-1 and TRBJ2-7; the D gene is possibly TRBD1 (6 bases). V was shortened by 6 bases and J by 6 bases, with 18 bases between the two germline ends. Germline CDR1 MGHDK, CDR2 SYGVNS. The CDR3 is 14 amino acids. The DNA of the CDR3 is TGTGCCAGCAGACAGACAGGCCGGGAATCCGAGCAGTACTTC. It translates to CASRQTGRESEQYF.

V and J are TRBV3-1 and TRBJ2-7; perhaps D is TRBD1 or TRBD2 (5 bases each). The CDR3 sequence is 13 residues long. In germline, CDR1 is LGHDT, CDR2 YNNKEL (reference sequence). Deletions cut 3 bases from V and 2 bases from J, with 8 bases between. CDR3 sequence: CASSHWGTYEQYF. The CDR3 DNA is TGTGCCAGCAGCCATTGGGGGACCTACGAGCAGTACTTC.

The chain couples TRBV7-6 to TRBJ2-1, with TRBD2 matching 9 bases. Germline CDR1 is SGHVS and CDR2 is FNYEAQ. The CDR3 sequence is 14 residues long. Losses at the gene ends were 4 bases for V and 6 bases for J; bases not matched to a gene: 4. The CDR3 reads CASSSSGLANEQFF. The CDR3 bases are TGTGCCAGCAGCTCCTCGGGACTAGCCAATGAGCAGTTCTTC.

This clonotype turned up a few times. This chain joins TRBV5-1 and TRBJ2-1, with 8 positions matching TRBD2. CDR1 and CDR2 (germline): SGHRS, YFSETQ. The CDR3 covers 17 residues. Trimming removed 0 bases from V and 4 bases from J; junction bases left unmatched: 9. The DNA of the CDR3 is TGCGCCAGCAGCTTGGGAGTGGTAGCGGGGTCTTACAATGAGCAGTTCTTC. Encoded protein: CASSLGVVAGSYNEQFF.

This clonotype showed up just a few times. This rearrangement joins TRBV5-1 to TRBJ1-1; TRBD1 matches 8 bases. This CDR3 is 17 amino acids long. Germline trimming cut 0 bases from V and 3 bases from J; bases unmatched to any gene: 10. In germline, CDR1 is SGHRS, CDR2 YFSETQ. CDR3 DNA sequence: TGCGCCAGCAGCTTGGGGACAGGGAGGCTGGGGGACACTGAAGCTTTCTTT. The encoded protein is CASSLGTGRLGDTEAFF.

This chain uses TRBV27 with TRBJ2-2; 12 positions agree with TRBD2. V lost 6 bases and J lost 8; bases outside the gene matches: 10. Germline CDR1 is MNHEY and CDR2 is SMNVEV (reference sequence). The CDR3 spans 16 residues. The CDR3 bases are TGTGCCAGCAGCTCGGGACTAGCGGGTCCTCGAGGGGAGCTGTTTTTT. It codes for CASSSGLAGPRGELFF.

The DNA for the CDR3 is TGTGCCAGCAGCTCCCCCTCAGGGGTTCAGGGGTCCTACAATGAGCAGTTCTTC. It yields the protein CASSSPSGVQGSYNEQFF. V and J are TRBV11-2 and TRBJ2-1; D is perhaps TRBD1 (6 bases). The V gene's germline CDR1 is SGHAT and CDR2 FQNNGV. V lost 4 bases to trimming and J lost 1 base, with 20 bases between them. This CDR3 has 18 amino acids. The full variable domain, its missing parts supplied by reference TRBV11-2 and TRBJ2-1, is EAGVAQSPRYKIIEKRQSVAFWCNPISGHATLYWYQQILGQGPKLLIQFQNNGVVDDSQLPKDRFSAERLKGVDSTLKIQPAKLEDSAVYLCASSSPSGVQGSYNEQFFGPGTRLTVL.

The chain uses TRBV4-1 and TRBJ2-7, with 8 bases matching TRBD2. This CDR3 is 16 amino acids long. The junction had 6 bases not matched to a gene; V was cut back by 1 base and J by 1 base. From germline, CDR1 is MGHRA and CDR2 YSYEKL. CDR3 sequence reads: CASSQGAGALSYEQYF. CDR3 coding DNA: TGCGCCAGCAGCCAAGGAGCGGGGGCACTTTCCTACGAGCAGTACTTC.

The CDR3 is CASSFGQGLYEQYF. CDR3 DNA sequence: TGTGCCAGCAGCTTCGGCCAGGGACTCTACGAGCAGTACTTC. The genes are TRBV13 and TRBJ2-7; possibly TRBD2 for D (6 bases). The CDR3 is made up of 14 amino acids. Per the germline V gene, CDR1 is PRHDT and CDR2 is FYEKMQ (reference sequence). The V end lost 3 bases, the J end lost 3 bases, and 12 bases lay between the germline ends.

J is TRBJ1-1 and V is TRBV20-1; D is perhaps TRBD1 (5 bases). The CDR3 runs to 15 residues. V lost 5 bases and J 3 bases, leaving 19 bases between the germline ends. The germline gives CDR1 DFQATT, CDR2 SNEGSKA (reference sequence). Written as DNA, the CDR3 is TGCAGTGCTCCGGAGGCAGGGAGGAGATACACTGAAGCTTTCTTT. Its translation: CSAPEAGRRYTEAFF.

V gene TRBV5-1 combines with J gene TRBJ2-1, with D hard to call. The CDR3 is 15 residues long. CDR1 is SGHRS, CDR2 YFSETQ, per germline. Trimming shortened V by 3 bases and J by 0 bases, and 10 bases separated the two germline ends. The chain's CDR3 is CASSSDGLSYNEQFF. CDR3 nucleotide sequence: TGCGCCAGCAGCTCGGACGGTCTCTCCTACAATGAGCAGTTCTTC.

This clonotype was seen a few times. V usage is TRBV7-9 and J usage is TRBJ1-1; a possible D gene is TRBD1 (6 bases). Germline V gene data show CDR1 as SEHNR and CDR2 as FQNEAQ (reference sequence). Trimming pared 1 base from V and 8 bases from J, leaving 14 bases between. The CDR3 has 14 residues. The CDR3 is CASSLGGGVSEAFF. CDR3 bases: TGTGCCAGCAGCTTAGGAGGGGGGGTCTCAGAAGCTTTCTTT.

Note on this clonotype: At one boundary the junction diverges from the germline segment, which might be a read error. The J gene is TRBJ2-2, the V gene TRBV7-7, with a possible D match to TRBD2 (6 bases). The CDR3 length is 17 residues. CDR1 and CDR2 (germline): SSHAT, FNYEAQ (reference sequence). CDR3 sequence: CASSSLTRRAGTGELFF. The CDR3 nucleotides read TGTGCTAGCAGTTCCCTCACGCGGAGGGCAGGGACCGGGGAGCTGTTTTTT.

The chain links TRBV20-1 to TRBJ1-6; the D gene is possibly TRBD1 (5 bases). The CDR3 covers 14 residues. CDR1 and CDR2 from the germline V gene are DFQATT and SNEGSKA (reference sequence). V was pared by 6 bases and J by 5 bases, with 14 bases between. The CDR3: CSARTRTNNSPLHF. The CDR3 nucleotides are TGCAGTGCCCGTACCCGGACAAATAATTCACCCCTCCACTTT.

This sequence joins TRBV5-1 and TRBJ2-1, with D possibly being TRBD2 (5 bases). The CDR3 is 17 amino acids. Germline V gene lookup returns CDR1 SGHRS and CDR2 YFSETQ. Trimming took off 2 bases at V and 1 base at J, with 16 bases between the two ends. The CDR3 here is CASSFLSGPGSYNEQFF. The CDR3 bases are TGCGCCAGCAGCTTCCTGTCAGGACCGGGATCCTACAATGAGCAGTTCTTC.

This clonotype was seen only a few times. V gene TRBV7-2 combines with J gene TRBJ2-1; TRBD2 matches 9 bases. The CDR3 has 15 residues. The junction had 7 bases not matched to a gene; V was cut back by 0 bases and J by 10 bases. Germline V gives CDR1 SGHTA, CDR2 FQGNSA. The CDR3 sequence: CASSLARGGTNEQFF. CDR3 DNA: TGTGCCAGCAGCTTAGCGCGGGGGGGCACCAACGAGCAGTTCTTC.

This chain joins TRBV6-2 or TRBV6-3 and TRBJ2-5, with 7 bases fitting TRBD2. V shed 6 bases, J shed 0 bases, and the junction held 4 bases outside the gene matches. CDR1 is MNHEY and CDR2 is SVGEGT in the germline V gene. This CDR3 comprises 14 residues. CDR3 residues: CASSKSGNQETQYF. CDR3 nucleotides: TGTGCCAGCAGCAAAAGCGGGAACCAAGAGACCCAGTACTTC.

This chain uses TRBV9 with TRBJ1-1; tentative D call: TRBD1 (5 bases). V dropped 3 bases and J dropped 4 bases, with 13 bases sitting between them. This CDR3 comprises 14 residues. Germline loops: CDR1 SGDLS, CDR2 YYNGEE. The DNA for the CDR3 is TGTGCCAGCAGCGACGGGGACCTCGTCACTGAAGCTTTCTTT. Translated, it gives CASSDGDLVTEAFF.

The chain carries TRBV3-1 and TRBJ2-5; D is undetermined. CDR3 size: 14 residues. The germline V gene encodes CDR1 LGHDT and CDR2 YNNKEL (reference sequence). V shed 0 bases and J shed 0 bases, with 5 bases lying between them. The CDR3 sequence is CASSQDRYQETQYF. The CDR3 coding sequence is TGTGCCAGCAGCCAAGACAGATACCAAGAGACCCAGTACTTC.

Only a few counts were recorded for this clonotype. V and J are TRBV5-1 and TRBJ2-3; D possibly corresponds to TRBD1 (6 bases). The CDR3 length is 16 residues. Trimming removed 1 base from V and 0 bases from J, with 12 bases in between. The germline V gene has CDR1 SGHRS and CDR2 YFSETQ. CDR3 region: CASSLSTGTSTDTQYF. The CDR3 nucleotides are TGCGCCAGCAGCTTGTCGACAGGAACTAGCACAGATACGCAGTATTTT.